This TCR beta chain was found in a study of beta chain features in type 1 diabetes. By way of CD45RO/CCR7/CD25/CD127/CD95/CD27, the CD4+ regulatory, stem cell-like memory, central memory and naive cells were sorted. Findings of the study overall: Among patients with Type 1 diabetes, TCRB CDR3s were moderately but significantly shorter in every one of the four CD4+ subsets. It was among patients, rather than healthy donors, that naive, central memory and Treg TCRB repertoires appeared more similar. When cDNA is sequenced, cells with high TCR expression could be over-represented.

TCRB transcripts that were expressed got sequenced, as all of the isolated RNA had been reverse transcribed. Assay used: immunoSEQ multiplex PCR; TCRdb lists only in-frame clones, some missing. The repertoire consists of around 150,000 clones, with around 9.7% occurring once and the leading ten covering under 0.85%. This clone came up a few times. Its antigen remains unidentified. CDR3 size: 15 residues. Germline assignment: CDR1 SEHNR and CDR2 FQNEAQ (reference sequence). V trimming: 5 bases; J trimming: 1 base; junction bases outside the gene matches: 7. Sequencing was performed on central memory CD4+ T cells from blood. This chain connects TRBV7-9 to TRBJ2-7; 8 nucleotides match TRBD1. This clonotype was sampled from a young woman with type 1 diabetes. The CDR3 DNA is TGTGCCAGCAGCGACAGGACAGGGTGGTCCTACGAGCAGTACTTC. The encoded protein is CASSDRTGWSYEQYF. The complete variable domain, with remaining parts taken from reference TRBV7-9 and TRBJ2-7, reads DTGVSQNPRHKITKRGQNVTFRCDPISEHNRLYWYRQTLGQGPEFLTYFQNEAQLEKSRLLSDRFSAERPKGSFSTLEIQRTEQGDSAMYLCASSDRTGWSYEQYFGPGTRLTVT.